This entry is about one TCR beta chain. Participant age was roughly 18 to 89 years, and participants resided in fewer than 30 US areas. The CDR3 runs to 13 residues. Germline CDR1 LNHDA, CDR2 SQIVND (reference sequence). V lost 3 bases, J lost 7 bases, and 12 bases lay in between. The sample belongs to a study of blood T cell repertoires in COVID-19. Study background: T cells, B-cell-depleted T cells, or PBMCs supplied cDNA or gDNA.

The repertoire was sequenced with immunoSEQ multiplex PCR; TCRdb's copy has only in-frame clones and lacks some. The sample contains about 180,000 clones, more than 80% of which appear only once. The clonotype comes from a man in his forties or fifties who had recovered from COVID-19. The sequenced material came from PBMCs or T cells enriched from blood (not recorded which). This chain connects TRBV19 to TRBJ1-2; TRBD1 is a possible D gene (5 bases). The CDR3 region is CASSITQDTGYTF. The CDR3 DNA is TGTGCCAGTAGTATCACACAGGACACTGGCTACACCTTC.